One and the same sample provided the 22 T cell receptor beta chains below, sequenced in a study of beta chain features in type 1 diabetes. The isolated RNA, all of it, was reverse transcribed, so expressed TCRB transcripts were what got sequenced. Sequencing used immunoSEQ multiplex PCR; TCRdb keeps in-frame clones, though not all of them. The sample gives about 350,000 clones, around a fifth of which show up once; about 0.044% is in the top ten. The sequenced sample consisted of naive CD4+ T cells from blood. Receptor source: a woman under 30 in good health.

V and J are TRBV7-8 and TRBJ2-7; tentatively, D is TRBD2 (5 bases). V was clipped by 2 bases and J by 3 bases, with 11 bases between them. Germline CDR1 SGHVS, CDR2 FQNEAQ. This CDR3 is built from 14 residues. The chain's CDR3 is CASSLLQRSYEQYF. CDR3 bases: TGTGCCAGCAGCTTATTGCAGCGGAGCTACGAGCAGTACTTC.

The sample holds a few counts of this clone. The rearrangement joins TRBV4-2 to TRBJ2-1, with 9 bases aligning to TRBD1. Trimming cost V 4 bases and J 6 bases; bases outside gene matches: 10. CDR1 and CDR2 (germline): LGHNA, YNFKEQ. The CDR3 loop spans 16 amino acids. The CDR3 reads CASSPEAGTGTNEQFF. CDR3 in DNA: TGTGCCAGCAGCCCAGAGGCGGGGACAGGGACCAATGAGCAGTTCTTC.

This chain uses TRBV4-2 with TRBJ2-3; unclear D gene. This CDR3 has 16 residues. Trimming removed 0 bases at V and 6 bases at J, with 16 bases between. Germline V gives CDR1 LGHNA, CDR2 YNFKEQ. The CDR3 DNA follows: TGTGCCAGCAGCCAAGATCGGCAGCGAACCGTTGATACGCAGTATTTT. Its protein is CASSQDRQRTVDTQYF.

The chain links TRBV7-3 to TRBJ1-6; a possible D gene is TRBD1 (5 bases). V shed 5 bases and J shed 7 bases, with 12 bases lying between them. The V gene's germline CDR1 is SGHTA and CDR2 FQGTGA. This CDR3 is 14 amino acids long. This chain's CDR3 is CASSPGFENSPLHF. The DNA for the CDR3 is TGTGCCAGCAGCCCAGGGTTTGAAAATTCACCCCTCCACTTT.

The chain has TRBV9 and TRBJ2-7, with 13 bases lining up with TRBD2. There are 15 residues in the CDR3. Germline CDR1 and CDR2: SGDLS and YYNGEE. Trimming took 2 bases from V and 4 from J; bases not matched to a gene: 3. CDR3 amino acids: CASSVGTSGVYEQYF. The CDR3 region has the DNA TGTGCCAGCAGCGTCGGGACTAGCGGGGTGTACGAGCAGTACTTC.

This clone was recorded a few times. V usage is TRBV2 and J usage is TRBJ1-2; D might be TRBD1 (5 bases). The CDR3 runs 14 residues. Germline V CDR1 and CDR2: SNHLY, FYNNEI. The V end lost 7 bases, the J end lost 0 bases, and 12 bases lay between the germline ends. Here the CDR3 reads CASTGGASNYGYTF. The CDR3 DNA sequence: TGTGCCAGCACGGGAGGGGCGTCTAACTATGGCTACACCTTC.

V and J are TRBV2 and TRBJ1-2, with TRBD1 matching 7 bases. Per the germline V gene, CDR1 is SNHLY and CDR2 is FYNNEI. CDR3 length equals 13 residues. V gave up 7 bases and J gave up 11 bases; unmatched junction bases: 13. CDR3 DNA: TGTGCCAGCACAGGGGAATGGGACAGCCCTTACACCTTC. Translating gives CASTGEWDSPYTF.

The gene calls are TRBV6-6 and TRBJ2-2; tentatively, D is TRBD2 (5 bases). V lost 7 bases, J lost 7 bases, and 10 bases lay in between. The CDR3 length is 12 residues. Germline CDR1 is MNHNY and CDR2 is SVGAGI (reference sequence). This chain's CDR3 is CASKWTGGELFF. The CDR3 DNA sequence: TGTGCCAGCAAGTGGACTGGCGGGGAGCTGTTTTTT.

The genes are TRBV30 and TRBJ1-4; D gene unclear. Germline V gene sequence: CDR1 GTSNPN, CDR2 SVGIG (reference sequence). The CDR3 is 13 residues long. Trimming left V 1 base short and J 5 bases short, with 8 bases between. The CDR3, as DNA: TGTGCCTGGAGTGGACAATTAAATGAAAAACTGTTTTTT. Translating it yields CAWSGQLNEKLFF.

V and J are TRBV29-1 and TRBJ1-5; D is unclear. Trimming took 5 bases from V and 4 from J, leaving 12 bases between them. Germline-derived CDR1 and CDR2 are SQVTM and ANQGSEA. This CDR3 comprises 13 residues. The CDR3 DNA follows: TGCAGCGTTCAAGTATTCTTGAATCAGCCCCAGCATTTT. This sequence encodes CSVQVFLNQPQHF.

The rearrangement joins TRBV29-1 to TRBJ1-1; 7 bases are shared with TRBD1. The germline gives CDR1 SQVTM, CDR2 ANQGSEA. The J segment lost 1 base and the V segment lost 3 bases, leaving 5 bases of the junction unmatched. This CDR3 has 14 residues. CDR3 coding DNA: TGCAGCGTTGATCGGGACAGACAGAACACTGAAGCTTTCTTT. As protein: CSVDRDRQNTEAFF. Full variable domain (rest looked up from reference TRBV29-1 and TRBJ1-1): SAVISQKPSRDICQRGTSLTIQCQVDSQVTMMFWYRQQPGQSLTLIATANQGSEATYESGFVIDKFPISRPNLTFSTLTVSNMSPEDSSIYLCSVDRDRQNTEAFFGQGTRLTVV.

V and J are TRBV5-1 and TRBJ1-2, with D possibly matching TRBD1 (6 bases). CDR3 length: 14 residues. CDR1 and CDR2 from the germline V gene are SGHRS and YFSETQ. Trimming shortened V by 6 bases and J by 0 bases, and 12 bases separated the two germline ends. For the CDR3, the DNA is TGCGCCAGCACCACTGGGACAACTAACTATGGCTACACCTTC. Protein sequence: CASTTGTTNYGYTF.

The table lists this clone with a few counts. The chain joins TRBV30 to TRBJ2-7; 8 nucleotides match TRBD1. CDR3 size: 15 residues. Per the germline V gene, CDR1 is GTSNPN and CDR2 is SVGIG (reference sequence). Losses at the gene ends were 2 bases for V and 5 bases for J; bases not matched to a gene: 11. The CDR3 DNA is TGTGCCTGGAGTAGGGGGCAGGGGGCGAGAAACGAGCAGTACTTC. This sequence encodes CAWSRGQGARNEQYF.

The sample holds a few counts of this clone. Here the CDR3 reads CASSLGSSISYEQYF. The CDR3 DNA sequence: TGTGCCAGCAGCTTAGGTTCTAGTATCTCCTACGAGCAGTACTTC. V usage is TRBV7-2 and J usage is TRBJ2-7, with D uncertain. This CDR3 is built from 15 residues. V was pared by 1 base and J by 0 bases, with 10 bases between. Germline V gene data show CDR1 as SGHTA and CDR2 as FQGNSA.

This sequence joins TRBV4-2 and TRBJ2-6; no clear D. This CDR3 spans 16 amino acids. CDR1 is LGHNA and CDR2 is YNFKEQ in the germline V gene. Trimming left V 5 bases short and J 4 bases short, with 15 bases between. The CDR3, as DNA: TGTGCCAGCAGCACCCAAGTAGCCGTCGGGGCCAACGTCCTGACTTTC. Amino acids: CASSTQVAVGANVLTF.

Only a few counts were recorded for this clone. The rearrangement joins TRBV7-8 to TRBJ2-6; D ambiguous. V was clipped by 3 bases and J by 4 bases, with 4 bases between them. This CDR3 comprises 13 residues. Germline V lookup: CDR1 SGHVS, CDR2 FQNEAQ. The CDR3 sequence is CASSFSGANVLTF. CDR3 DNA sequence: TGTGCCAGCAGCTTCTCCGGGGCCAACGTCCTGACTTTC.

This clone was seen more than once but under ten times. The gene calls are TRBV9 and TRBJ2-7; 7 positions match TRBD1. Germline assignment: CDR1 SGDLS and CDR2 YYNGEE. The junction had 5 bases not matched to a gene; V was cut back by 4 bases and J by 1 base. There are 14 residues in the CDR3. CDR3 sequence (DNA): TGTGCCAGCAGCCTCCGGGACAGTTCCTACGAGCAGTACTTC. Its protein is CASSLRDSSYEQYF.

The chain couples TRBV5-4 to TRBJ2-3, with 7 positions matching TRBD2. CDR3 length equals 16 residues. V dropped 4 bases and J dropped 2; count of bases not matched to a gene: 10. Germline V gene data show CDR1 as SGHNT and CDR2 as YYREEE (reference sequence). The CDR3 sequence is CASSPPRRGYTDTQYF. The CDR3 DNA reads as TGTGCCAGCAGCCCCCCGCGGCGGGGGTACACAGATACGCAGTATTTT.

The chain carries TRBV5-1 and TRBJ2-7, with a weak D call TRBD2 (7 bases). Trimming pared 0 bases from V and 3 bases from J, leaving 16 bases between. The CDR3 consists of 16 residues. Per germline, CDR1 SGHRS and CDR2 YFSETQ. The CDR3 DNA reads as TGCGCCAGCAGCTTGGCCGAGGGGGGGTTCTACTACGAGCAGTACTTC. Amino acid sequence: CASSLAEGGFYYEQYF.

This clone turned up a few times. The chain recombines TRBV29-1 with TRBJ1-2; D not resolved. Per the germline V gene, CDR1 is SQVTM and CDR2 is ANQGSEA. V was cut by 1 base and J by 2 bases, with 8 bases left in between. The CDR3 length is 13 residues. CDR3 residues: CSVEGAANYGYTF. CDR3 coding DNA: TGCAGCGTTGAAGGGGCCGCCAACTATGGCTACACCTTC.

This clone occurred a few times. J is TRBJ2-3 and V is TRBV11-3; no clear D gene. CDR1 and CDR2 (germline): SGHNT, YENEEA. V was pared by 5 bases and J by 4 bases, with 13 bases between. CDR3 length equals 14 residues. The CDR3 loop is CASSRGWNPDTQYF. The CDR3 DNA reads as TGTGCCAGCAGCCGCGGTTGGAACCCAGATACGCAGTATTTT. Full variable domain (missing parts from reference TRBV11-3 and TRBJ2-3): EAGVVQSPRYKIIEKKQPVAFWCNPISGHNTLYWYLQNLGQGPELLIRYENEEAVDDSQLPKDRFSAERLKGVDSTLKIQPAELGDSAVYLCASSRGWNPDTQYFGPGTRLTVL.

The chain combines TRBV7-2 with TRBJ2-5, with D possibly matching TRBD1 (5 bases). CDR3 length equals 15 residues. Germline CDR1 SGHTA, CDR2 FQGNSA. V was cut by 2 bases and J by 3 bases, with 13 bases left in between. CDR3 in amino acids: CASSLHQGGEETQYF. In DNA, the CDR3 is TGTGCCAGCAGCTTACACCAGGGTGGGGAAGAGACCCAGTACTTC.